This TCR beta chain was sequenced in a study of shared clonotypes between healthy human individuals. Study results and caveats: Although depth was large, rarefaction showed that sequencing of the sorted subsets was incomplete. Around 5% of naive CD4 clonotypes were common to several donors.

Points on this clone: What it binds is unknown. Other nucleotide sequences in the sample specify the same CDR3.

Only Caucasian adults living in Nashville, Tennessee made up the donor group. Researchers partitioned CD4+ cells into CD45RA+ naive and CD45RA-negative memory subsets. Trimming took off 3 bases at V and 5 bases at J, with 7 bases between the two ends. CDR1 and CDR2 from the germline V gene are MDHEN and SYDVKM. There are 12 residues in the CDR3. The protocol was immunoSEQ multiplex PCR, while the TCRdb copy is restricted to in-frame clones and leaves out a portion. The sample includes a few hundred thousand clones, roughly 97% of them seen just once. Sequenced: naive CD4+ T cells sorted from blood. Subset noted: CD45RA+ positively selected. The chain joins TRBV28 to TRBJ1-2; D uncertain. This TCR came from a woman aged 25 to 39 in good health. This chain's CDR3 is CASSFTDYGYTF. DNA of the CDR3: TGTGCCAGCAGTTTTACCGATTATGGCTACACCTTC.